The clone carrying this T cell receptor (beta chain) was observed a single time. Its antigen is as yet unknown. The nonmyeloablative bone marrow transplants came from related graft donors, with transient mixed chimerism. The CDR3 consists of 16 residues. With V trimmed by 0 bases and J by 3 bases, 6 bases remained unmatched. From germline, CDR1 is SGHDT and CDR2 YYEEEE. The data derive from a study of Tregs in tolerant kidney transplant recipients. Study-level points and caveats: Changing PCR primers prevented nucleotide comparison between some patients' samples. Validation in larger populations is needed because few patients were studied. Expanding Tregs on activated donor B cells appeared to best identify donor-specific TCRbeta clones. In tolerant patients, donor-specific Tregs outgrew total Tregs, suggesting antigen-driven expansion.

Sequenced by immunoSEQ multiplex PCR; TCRdb stores in-frame clones only, minus some. The repertoire holds about 81,000 clones, with 91% as singletons. Sequencing was performed on CD4+ T cells from blood (PBMCs), taken 24 months after the transplant. The rearrangement links TRBV5-6 to TRBJ2-1, with 7 bases identical to TRBD1. The TCR originated in a human patient who received a combined kidney and bone marrow transplant. The graft donor may have contributed some T cells. The CDR3 here is CASSLGGQINYNEQFF. Written as DNA, the CDR3 is TGTGCCAGCAGCTTGGGGGGACAGATAAACTACAATGAGCAGTTCTTC.